A single sample is the source of the 9 T cell receptor beta chains below, sequenced in a study of cytomegalovirus exposure and HLA in healthy donors. In the PCR, 60 Vbeta and 13 Jbeta primers were used. The protocol was immunoSEQ multiplex PCR, while the TCRdb copy is restricted to in-frame clones and leaves out a portion. Recorded here are some 120,000 clones; the top ten clones represent 3% to 4.5%. The sequencing input was PBMCs. The receptor set was obtained from a man between 18 and 35 years old in good health and CMV-seronegative.

J is TRBJ2-7 and V is TRBV6-5; maybe TRBD1 (5 bases). The CDR3 has 14 residues. Germline loops: CDR1 MNHEY, CDR2 SVGAGI. V lost 0 bases and J 5 bases, leaving 11 bases between the germline ends. The CDR3 DNA reads TGTGCCAGCAGTTACTCCAGGGTCTCGCACGAGCAGTACTTC. Protein product: CASSYSRVSHEQYF.

The chain has TRBV6-5 and TRBJ1-1, with D uncertain. Deletions cut 5 bases from V and 0 bases from J, with 7 bases between. CDR1 and CDR2 from the germline V gene are MNHEY and SVGAGI. CDR3 size: 13 residues. The CDR3 loop is CASSDKMNTEAFF. CDR3 nucleotide sequence: TGTGCCAGCAGTGACAAAATGAACACTGAAGCTTTCTTT.

The genes are TRBV7-3 and TRBJ2-7; 8 positions agree with TRBD2. V trimming: 5 bases; J trimming: 6 bases; junction bases outside the gene matches: 3. Germline loops: CDR1 SGHTA, CDR2 FQGTGA. This CDR3 spans 12 amino acids. In DNA form, the CDR3 reads TGTGCCAGCAGCCCGGGGGGGTTCGAGCAGTACTTC. Translating gives CASSPGGFEQYF.

The J gene is TRBJ2-2, the V gene TRBV6-5; maybe TRBD1 (6 bases). Germline CDR1 reads MNHEY; CDR2 reads SVGAGI. V was shortened by 5 bases and J by 6 bases, with 13 bases between the two germline ends. The CDR3 length is 14 residues. The CDR3 nucleotides read TGTGCCAGCAGTGCCAGGGGCGAGGCCGGGGAGCTGTTTTTT. Translating it yields CASSARGEAGELFF.

The gene calls are TRBV15 and TRBJ2-2; tentatively, D is TRBD1 (5 bases). Germline values: CDR1 LNHNV, CDR2 YYDKDF (reference sequence). This CDR3 is built from 15 residues. V lost 2 bases, J lost 7 bases, and 14 bases lay in between. Written as DNA, the CDR3 is TGTGCCACCAGCAGAAACAGGCAGGGAAGCGGGGAGCTGTTTTTT. Translating gives CATSRNRQGSGELFF.

The chain employs TRBV5-1 and TRBJ2-3; no firm D call. Germline V gene lookup returns CDR1 SGHRS and CDR2 YFSETQ. The CDR3 is 14 amino acids. V gave up 5 bases and J gave up 1 base, with 11 bases separating them. The CDR3 DNA reads TGCGCCAGCAGGGAACTCGCGGGCACAGATACGCAGTATTTT. It encodes CASRELAGTDTQYF.

The chain combines TRBV27 with TRBJ2-5, with a weak D call TRBD1 (6 bases). The CDR3 consists of 14 residues. The germline V and J ends were trimmed by 4 bases and 11 bases, with 20 bases remaining between them. CDR1 is MNHEY, CDR2 SMNVEV, per germline (reference sequence). The CDR3 protein is CASSSGQSTVEQYF. In DNA, the CDR3 is TGTGCCAGCAGTTCCGGACAGAGTACCGTTGAGCAGTACTTC.

The rearrangement joins TRBV5-6 to TRBJ2-1; 7 bases fit TRBD2. This CDR3 region has 17 residues. Germline V gene lookup returns CDR1 SGHDT and CDR2 YYEEEE. J lost 4 bases, V lost 5 bases, and 15 bases had no gene match. The CDR3 DNA sequence: TGTGCCAGCAGTCTCAGAGGGGTGGGAGGGATTTACAATGAGCAGTTCTTC. Protein sequence: CASSLRGVGGIYNEQFF. Drawing the rest from reference TRBV5-6 and TRBJ2-1, the complete variable domain is DAGVTQSPTHLIKTRGQQVTLRCSPKSGHDTVSWYQQALGQGPQFIFQYYEEEERQRGNFPDRFSGHQFPNYSSELNVNALLLGDSALYLCASSLRGVGGIYNEQFFGPGTRLTVL.

This chain connects TRBV15 to TRBJ2-1; maybe TRBD2 (5 bases). The CDR3 consists of 15 residues. From germline, CDR1 is LNHNV and CDR2 YYDKDF (reference sequence). The ends were cut back, 0 bases at V and 4 bases at J, with 10 bases in the middle. The CDR3 sequence: CATSRDRTRYNEQFF. CDR3 sequence (DNA): TGTGCCACCAGCAGAGATCGAACTAGATACAATGAGCAGTTCTTC.